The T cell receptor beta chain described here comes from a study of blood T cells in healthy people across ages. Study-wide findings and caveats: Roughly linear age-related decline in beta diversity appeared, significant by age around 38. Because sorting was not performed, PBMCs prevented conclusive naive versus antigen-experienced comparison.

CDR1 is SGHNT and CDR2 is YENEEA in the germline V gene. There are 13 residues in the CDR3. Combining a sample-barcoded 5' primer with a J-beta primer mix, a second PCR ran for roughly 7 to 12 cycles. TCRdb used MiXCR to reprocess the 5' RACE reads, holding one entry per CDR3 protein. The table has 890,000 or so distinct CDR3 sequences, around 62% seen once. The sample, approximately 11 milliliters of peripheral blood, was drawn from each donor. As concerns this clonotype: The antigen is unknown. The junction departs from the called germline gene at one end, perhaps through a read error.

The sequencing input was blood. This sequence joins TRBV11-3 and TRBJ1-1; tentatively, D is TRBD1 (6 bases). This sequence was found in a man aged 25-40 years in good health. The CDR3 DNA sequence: TGTACCAGCAGCGATTCCAGGGGATTTGAAGCTTTCTTT. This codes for CTSSDSRGFEAFF.